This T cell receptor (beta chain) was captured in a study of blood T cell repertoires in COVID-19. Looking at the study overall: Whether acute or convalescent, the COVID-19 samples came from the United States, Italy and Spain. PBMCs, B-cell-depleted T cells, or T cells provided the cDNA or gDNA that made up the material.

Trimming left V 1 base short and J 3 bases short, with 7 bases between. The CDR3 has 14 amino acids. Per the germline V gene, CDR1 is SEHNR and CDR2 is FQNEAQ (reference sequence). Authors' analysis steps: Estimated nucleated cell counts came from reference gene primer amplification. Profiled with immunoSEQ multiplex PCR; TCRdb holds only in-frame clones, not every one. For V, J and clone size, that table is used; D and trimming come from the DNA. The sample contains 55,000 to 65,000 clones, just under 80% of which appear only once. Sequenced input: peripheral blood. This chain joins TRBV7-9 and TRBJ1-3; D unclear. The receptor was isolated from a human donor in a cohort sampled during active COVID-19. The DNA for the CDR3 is TGTGCCAGCAGCTTAGTCGGGAGTGGAAACACCATATATTTT. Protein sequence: CASSLVGSGNTIYF.